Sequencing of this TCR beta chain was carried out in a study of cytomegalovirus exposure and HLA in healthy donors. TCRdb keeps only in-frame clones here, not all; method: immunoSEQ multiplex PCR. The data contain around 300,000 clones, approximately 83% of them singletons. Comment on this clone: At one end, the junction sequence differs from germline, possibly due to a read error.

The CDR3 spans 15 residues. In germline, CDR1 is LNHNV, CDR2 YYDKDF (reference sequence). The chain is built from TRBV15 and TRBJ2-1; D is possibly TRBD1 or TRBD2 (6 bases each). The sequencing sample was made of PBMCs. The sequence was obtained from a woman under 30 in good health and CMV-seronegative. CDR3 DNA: TGTGCCACCCGCAGAGGGGGAGGTTCCTACAATGAGCAGTTCTTC. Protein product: CATRRGGGSYNEQFF. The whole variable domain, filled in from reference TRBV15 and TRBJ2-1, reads DAMVIQNPRYQVTQFGKPVTLSCSQTLNHNVMYWYQQKSSQAPKLLFHYYDKDFNNEADTPDNFQSRRPNTSFCFLDIRSPGLGDTAMYLCATRRGGGSYNEQFFGPGTRLTVL.